Sequencing of this T cell receptor beta chain was carried out in a study of shared clonotypes between healthy human individuals (dated by TCRdb to 2020 to 2022). The study in broad terms: The cohort comprised a couple of women and a few men aged 18 to 49 years. For each donor, three plates each were used for CD4 naive and CD4 memory, two plates were used for CD8 naive, and one plate was used for CD8 memory. Each donor's leukapheresis produced roughly between roughly 0.85 and 10 billion PBMCs. The study deeply sequenced blood TCR repertoires of about five healthy adults to estimate repertoire size and the extent of clonotype sharing between individuals. Different laboratories and diverse techniques were used to prepare libraries and sequence TCR repertoires, to increase sequencing depth and limit assay-specific biases.

In this sample, this clone turned up once. Its recognized antigen is unknown. Base quality data are lacking; no much larger clone is found one base away. TCR CDR3 regions were amplified from genomic DNA by multiplex PCR using the deep immunoSEQ assay. Genomic DNA extracted from each cell subset was distributed evenly over all wells of several immunoSEQ 96-well plates, and each plate served as one replicate. For sorted subsets, about 200 ng genomic DNA, equal to about 30,000 T cell genomes, was loaded into each replicate PCR. Purified libraries were measured with a Qubit 3.0 fluorometer, size-checked on a Bioanalyzer 2100, and measured again with the KAPA Library Quantification kit. A separate single-read 150-cycle Illumina NextSeq 550 flow cell was used to sequence each immunoSEQ 96-well plate. In the authors' own workflow: Because only junctional sequences without quality scores were contained in the immunoSEQ output, filtering matching that applied to full-length reads could not be performed. To assign V/J genes and CDR3, sequences were annotated against IMGT germline references using PyIR, a Python wrapper for IgBLAST v1.9. Reads were filtered out if the reads had weak V/J assignments (E-value above 1e-6), no CDR3, stop codons, out-of-frame junctions, or ambiguous translated residues. A V3J clonotype was defined by an identical inferred V gene, J gene, and CDR3 amino acid sequence. To compute the percentage overlap between repertoires, the number of shared unique clonotypes was divided by the size of the smaller repertoire. Richness of each repertoire was evaluated using RTK rarefaction, the Chao1 estimator, and Recon v2.1 estimates of unobserved clonotypes. Generation probabilities for all TCRbeta clonotypes obtained by the gDNA method from a handful of donors were computed using OLGA. TCRdb re-hosts the immuneACCESS table, in-frame sequences only. Its copies lack some clones; in the studies checked, an unresolved V gene accounts for under half of them, and the cause for the rest is not known. That table supplies the V and J calls and clone size; D and trimming were determined from the DNA. This sample has about 580,000 clones in its table, and more than 95% of those were observed once. Of the sample, approximately 0.33% is held by the ten largest clones.

CD8 naive samples consisted of CD45RO-negative cells that were positively selected for CCR7, yielding a CD45RA+CCR7+ population without TemRA cells. Donors were healthy HIV-negative adults with no recently reported acute infections or vaccinations. Only Caucasian adults living in Nashville, Tennessee, USA were represented among the donors. After blood collection by leukapheresis, PBMCs were isolated using Ficoll-Histopaque density gradient centrifugation and then cryopreserved in the vapor phase of liquid nitrogen. Analytical flow cytometry was used to check the purity and quantity of each magnetically sorted T cell population. Genomic DNA was isolated from each sorted fraction and quantified by UV absorbance on a Nanodrop 2000c. In the germline V gene, CDR1 corresponds to MGHRA and CDR2 to YSYEKL. Clipping removes 6 bases from V and 5 bases from J, with 6 as the unmatched junction base count. Reading from cysteine to phenylalanine, the CDR3 counts 15 amino acids. The only DNA kept is the CDR3, 45 bases in frame from the first base.

Study-wide findings and limitations: Because the study included only a small number of donors, the genetic and exposure-history diversity represented was limited. Estimated clonotype richness was generally larger for naive than for memory subsets. Compared with non-shared clonotypes, the clonotypes found in all four sorted-subset donors had higher generation probabilities. Only blood was sampled, and tissue TCR repertoires likely differ from those in blood. Even with the large sequencing depth, rarefaction of the sorted-subset datasets indicated that sequencing was incomplete. Sharing across several donors was observed for about 5% of naive CD4, over 3% of naive CD8, 2% to 2.5% of memory CD4, and roughly 0.4% of memory CD8 clonotypes. Pairwise subsampling led to the expectation that sequencing depth would affect the degree of clonotype sharing among donors.

The sample consisted of naive CD8+ T cells sorted from blood. The cell subset or site tag for this specimen amounts to: CD45RA+CCR7+. Recombination linked TRBV4-1 to TRBJ2-1; TRBD2 agrees with 11 junctional bases. The receptor comes from a man aged 25-45 years in good health. The encoded CDR3 is CASREGLAVNNEQFF. The DNA sequence follows: TGCGCCAGCAGGGAGGGACTAGCGGTAAACAATGAGCAGTTCTTC.